These 10 T cell receptor beta chains came from one sample sequenced in a study of T cell responses to AZD1222 COVID-19 vaccine. The repertoire was sequenced with immunoSEQ multiplex PCR; TCRdb's copy has only in-frame clones and lacks some. The sample shows about 130,000 clones, about nine tenths of them seen only once. The sample in question was peripheral blood, obtained on day 0 of AZD1222 vaccination. The receptor set was obtained from an adult in good health.

CDR3 residues: CASSVAEDARGEQFF. CDR3 nucleotides: TGTGCCAGCAGCGTAGCTGAAGACGCTCGGGGTGAGCAGTTCTTC. The chain joins TRBV9 to TRBJ2-1; a possible D gene is TRBD2 (5 bases). The CDR3 runs to 15 residues. In germline, CDR1 is SGDLS, CDR2 YYNGEE. V gave up 0 bases and J gave up 9 bases, with 16 bases separating them. Using reference TRBV9 and TRBJ2-1 for the parts outside the CDR3, the full variable domain is DSGVTQTPKHLITATGQRVTLRCSPRSGDLSVYWYQQSLDQGLQFLIQYYNGEERAKGNILERFSAQQFPDLHSELNLSSLELGDSALYFCASSVAEDARGEQFFGPGTRLTVL.

V is TRBV10-3 and J is TRBJ2-7; 8 bases fit TRBD1. The germline V gene encodes CDR1 ENHRY and CDR2 SYGVKD. CDR3 length: 11 residues. The ends lost 8 bases at V and 3 bases at J; junction bases unmatched: 0. The CDR3 DNA follows: TGTGCCATCGGACAGGGCTACGAGCAGTACTTC. It yields the protein CAIGQGYEQYF.

The chain employs TRBV12-3 or TRBV12-4 and TRBJ1-1; D unresolved. V lost 1 base and J lost 4, with 7 bases in between. This CDR3 spans 13 amino acids. CDR3 DNA: TGTGCCAGCAGTTTAGGGTGGAGCACTGAAGCTTTCTTT. Translated: CASSLGWSTEAFF.

The chain combines TRBV7-9 with TRBJ2-7; the D is unclear. The V end lost 1 base, the J end lost 4 bases, and 8 bases lay between the germline ends. Germline V gene data show CDR1 as SEHNR and CDR2 as FQNEAQ (reference sequence). CDR3 length: 13 residues. The DNA for the CDR3 is TGTGCCAGCAGCTTAGACAGTCAGTACGAGCAGTACTTC. Protein sequence: CASSLDSQYEQYF. The variable domain in full, completed from reference TRBV7-9 and TRBJ2-7, reads DTGVSQNPRHKITKRGQNVTFRCDPISEHNRLYWYRQTLGQGPEFLTYFQNEAQLEKSRLLSDRFSAERPKGSFSTLEIQRTEQGDSAMYLCASSLDSQYEQYFGPGTRLTVT.

V usage is TRBV4-1 and J usage is TRBJ2-3; 8 nucleotides agree with TRBD1. CDR1 is MGHRA and CDR2 is YSYEKL in the germline V gene. V was clipped by 2 bases and J by 2 bases; unmatched bases: 9. This CDR3 comprises 17 residues. For the CDR3, the DNA is TGCGCCAGCAGCCAACCGGCCAGGGGGCAAATCACAGATACGCAGTATTTT. Translated, it gives CASSQPARGQITDTQYF.

The chain recombines TRBV5-1 with TRBJ1-2; D call uncertain. Germline V gives CDR1 SGHRS, CDR2 YFSETQ. The CDR3 is made up of 13 amino acids. V dropped 1 base and J dropped 7 bases, with 11 bases sitting between them. The CDR3 bases are TGCGCCAGCAGCTTGCTTACCGATTCTGGCTACACCTTC. Translating it yields CASSLLTDSGYTF. The whole variable domain, filled in from reference TRBV5-1 and TRBJ1-2, reads KAGVTQTPRYLIKTRGQQVTLSCSPISGHRSVSWYQQTPGQGLQFLFEYFSETQRNKGNFPGRFSGRQFSNSRSEMNVSTLELGDSALYLCASSLLTDSGYTFGSGTRLTVV.

The rearrangement uses TRBV28 and TRBJ1-1, with D unclear. V shed 7 bases and J shed 6 bases, with 12 bases lying between them. This CDR3 region has 12 residues. Germline V gene lookup returns CDR1 MDHEN and CDR2 SYDVKM. In nucleotides, the CDR3 is TGTGCCAGCACGTTGAGTAGCGCTGAAGCTTTCTTT. It translates to CASTLSSAEAFF.

This clone is a singleton in its sample. The chain has TRBV15 and TRBJ1-5, with D uncertain. CDR1 is LNHNV and CDR2 is YYDKDF in the germline V gene (reference sequence). V was shortened by 5 bases and J by 0 bases, with 29 bases between the two germline ends. The length of the CDR3 is 21 residues. This CDR3 reads CATSFNYPLDMSGNSNQPQHF. Here the CDR3 DNA reads TGTGCCACCAGCTTCAACTACCCTTTAGACATGTCGGGGAATAGCAATCAGCCCCAGCATTTT. Based on the CDR3 plus reference TRBV15 and TRBJ1-5, the full variable domain is DAMVIQNPRYQVTQFGKPVTLSCSQTLNHNVMYWYQQKSSQAPKLLFHYYDKDFNNEADTPDNFQSRRPNTSFCFLDIRSPGLGDTAMYLCATSFNYPLDMSGNSNQPQHFGDGTRLSIL.

This rearrangement joins TRBV6-5 to TRBJ1-2, with D possibly matching TRBD1 (5 bases). V lost 6 bases and J lost 4, with 12 bases in between. This CDR3 contains 13 residues. Germline V CDR1 and CDR2: MNHEY, SVGAGI. CDR3 protein: CASSPSDSYGYTF. CDR3 in DNA: TGTGCCAGCAGCCCCTCTGACAGCTATGGCTACACCTTC.

V is TRBV5-1 and J is TRBJ1-1; TRBD1 aligns across 7 bases. Germline CDR1 reads SGHRS; CDR2 reads YFSETQ. This CDR3 has 14 residues. V shed 4 bases, J shed 7 bases, and the junction held 10 bases outside the gene matches. The CDR3 coding sequence is TGCGCCAGCAGCACTATCCAAGGGGGCCTTGAAGCTTTCTTT. Translation: CASSTIQGGLEAFF.